Below, 6 T cell receptor beta chains from the same sample are listed, as sequenced in a study of cytomegalovirus exposure and HLA in healthy donors. PCR amplification relied on 60 Vbeta primers (plus 13 Jbeta primers). Measured with immunoSEQ multiplex PCR; TCRdb has only the in-frame clones, and not every one. This sample carries approximately 110,000 clones, roughly 81% of them seen once, and the ten largest clones take 1.1%. Sequencing was performed on PBMCs. These receptors came from a woman younger than 45 in good health and CMV-seronegative.

The chain is built from TRBV5-1 and TRBJ2-6; tentative D call: TRBD1 (5 bases). CDR1 SGHRS and CDR2 YFSETQ come from the germline V gene. V was cut by 4 bases and J by 0 bases, with 17 bases left in between. The CDR3 is 18 residues long. CDR3 region: CASSPRSQASSGANVLTF. CDR3 DNA: TGCGCCAGCAGCCCGAGATCACAGGCCTCCTCTGGGGCCAACGTCCTGACTTTC.

The chain joins TRBV5-1 to TRBJ2-1; 11 positions agree with TRBD2. The CDR3 runs 15 residues. The J segment lost 7 bases and the V segment lost 4 bases, leaving 7 bases of the junction unmatched. Germline lookup yields CDR1 SGHRS and CDR2 YFSETQ. As DNA, the CDR3 is TGCGCCAGCAGCCCCACTAGCGGGAGTGAAAATGAGCAGTTCTTC. Protein: CASSPTSGSENEQFF.

This clone was seen a single time. The chain is built from TRBV30 and TRBJ2-5; TRBD1 aligns across 7 bases. Germline V gene lookup returns CDR1 GTSNPN and CDR2 SVGIG (reference sequence). Trimming at V came to 7 bases and at J to 5 bases, leaving 16 bases not matched to a gene. This CDR3 comprises 15 residues. The CDR3 DNA is TGTGCCTTTATGAGGTTGGGCAGGGGGTCGGAGACCCAGTACTTC. It codes for CAFMRLGRGSETQYF. Full variable domain (missing parts from reference TRBV30 and TRBJ2-5): SQTIHQWPATLVQPVGSPLSLECTVEGTSNPNLYWYRQAAGRGLQLLFYSVGIGQISSEVPQNLSASRPQDRQFILSSKKLLLSDSGFYLCAFMRLGRGSETQYFGPGTRLLVL.

In its sample, this clone was seen a few times. This chain joins TRBV25-1 and TRBJ1-3; a possible D gene is TRBD1 (6 bases). The CDR3 runs to 15 residues. V lost 3 bases and J 2 bases, leaving 11 bases between the germline ends. CDR1 MGHDK and CDR2 SYGVNS come from the germline V gene. The CDR3 DNA reads as TGTGCCAGCAGTGATAGCGGGGGGCCTGGAAACACCATATATTTT. Amino acid sequence: CASSDSGGPGNTIYF.

This clone came up once. This chain links TRBV9 with TRBJ2-2, with 12 bases that match TRBD2. Looked up from germline, CDR1 is SGDLS and CDR2 is YYNGEE. The trim removed 4 bases at V and 1 base at J, leaving 14 bases unmatched. This CDR3 contains 20 residues. The CDR3 loop is CASSLIGGGLAGQNTGELFF. As DNA, the CDR3 is TGTGCCAGCAGCCTTATAGGGGGAGGACTAGCGGGGCAGAACACCGGGGAGCTGTTTTTT.

The gene calls are TRBV19 and TRBJ1-6; maybe TRBD1 (5 bases). The CDR3 runs 17 residues. The germline V gene encodes CDR1 LNHDA and CDR2 SQIVND (reference sequence). V was shortened by 1 base and J by 0 bases, with 10 bases between the two germline ends. The CDR3, as DNA: TGTGCCAGTAGTATAGGGGGCCCCAGCTCCTATAATTCACCCCTCCACTTT. Protein sequence: CASSIGGPSSYNSPLHF.